The present TCR beta chain was sequenced within a study of identifying expanded T cells in peripheral blood. Study observations and caveats: Approximately two-week clone count variance significantly increased as total template count grew. Approximately 1.1 clones differed between technical replicates, versus about 15 and 19 over time.

No infections or other immune events were documented during collection. CDR1 and CDR2 (germline): MNHNY, SVGAGI (reference sequence). This CDR3 region has 12 residues. With V trimmed by 3 bases and J by 6 bases, 2 bases remained unmatched. Worth noting for this clone: The antigen is undetermined.

Profiling relied on immunoSEQ multiplex PCR, and the TCRdb table lists in-frame clones only, not all of them. The sample lists roughly 90,000 clones, more than 75% occurring once. The V call is TRBV6-6, the J call TRBJ2-7, with 7 bases that match TRBD2. The sample taken for sequencing was blood. The TCR comes from a person aged 18 to 75 in good health. The CDR3 sequence is CASSYWGGEQYF. CDR3 sequence (DNA): TGTGCCAGCAGTTATTGGGGGGGCGAGCAGTACTTC.